The 11 T cell receptor beta chains in this list originate from one sample, sequenced in a study of cytomegalovirus exposure and HLA in healthy donors. The PCR ran on 60 Vbeta and 13 Jbeta primers. Sequencing used immunoSEQ multiplex PCR; TCRdb keeps in-frame clones, though not all of them. Here the sample spans fewer than 250,000 clones, around 87% being singletons. Sample: PBMCs. These receptors were obtained from a boy under 10 years old in good health and CMV-seronegative.

The rearrangement uses TRBV21-1 and TRBJ1-5; the table's D call of TRBD1 was not tested on the DNA. TRBV21-1 is tagged as a pseudogene. The CDR3 contains 18 residues. The CDR3 loop reads CASSKAYRDTDSNQPQHF. In DNA form, the CDR3 reads TGTGCCAGCAGCAAAGCGTATAGGGACACCGATAGCAATCAGCCCCAGCATTTT.

The CDR3 reads CSVEGGQGGYEQYF. The CDR3, as DNA: TGCAGCGTTGAGGGGGGACAGGGGGGGTACGAGCAGTACTTC. This chain joins TRBV29-1 and TRBJ2-5, with 11 bases lining up with TRBD1. Matching the DNA end better, TRBJ2-7 makes the J call doubtful. Germline V gene data show CDR1 as SQVTM and CDR2 as ANQGSEA. The length of the CDR3 is 14 residues.

This rearrangement joins TRBV30 to TRBJ2-1; TRBD2 matches at 11 bases. Trimming took 7 bases from V and 5 from J; bases not matched to a gene: 7. CDR1 GTSNPN and CDR2 SVGIG come from the germline V gene (reference sequence). The CDR3 covers 14 residues. CDR3 in DNA: TGTGCCTTAAGGCTAGCGGGGGGCCACAATGAGCAGTTCTTC. The encoded protein is CALRLAGGHNEQFF.

The chain employs TRBV5-1 and TRBJ2-5, with D perhaps TRBD1 (6 bases). Germline lookup yields CDR1 SGHRS and CDR2 YFSETQ. CDR3 length equals 15 residues. Trimming took off 5 bases at V and 1 base at J, with 15 bases between the two ends. CDR3 residues: CASRASQGSQETQYF. The DNA of the CDR3 is TGCGCCAGCAGAGCCTCACAGGGATCCCAAGAGACCCAGTACTTC.

V usage is TRBV7-9 and J usage is TRBJ2-1; TRBD2 aligns across 9 bases. The germline gives CDR1 SEHNR, CDR2 FQNEAQ (reference sequence). The CDR3 is made up of 17 amino acids. V lost 2 bases, J lost 4 bases, and 9 bases stayed unmatched. CDR3 DNA sequence: TGTGCCAGCAGCTTACTCAATTTAGCGGGAGATTACAATGAGCAGTTCTTC. This codes for CASSLLNLAGDYNEQFF.

This sequence joins TRBV7-7 and TRBJ2-1; 12 bases are a match to TRBD2. V lost 10 bases to trimming and J lost 0 bases; unmatched junction nucleotides: 10. The CDR3 loop spans 17 amino acids. CDR1 is SSHAT, CDR2 FNYEAQ, per germline (reference sequence). In DNA, the CDR3 is TGTGCCACCCGCACTAGCGGGAGGAGAAGCTCCTACAATGAGCAGTTCTTC. This codes for CATRTSGRRSSYNEQFF.

This chain uses TRBV2 with TRBJ2-1; TRBD2 agrees at 12 bases. CDR1 and CDR2 (germline): SNHLY, FYNNEI. V dropped 5 bases and J dropped 6; count of bases not matched to a gene: 5. The CDR3 covers 15 residues. This CDR3 is CASSQTSGGPNEQFF. The CDR3 coding sequence is TGTGCCAGCAGTCAGACTAGCGGGGGACCCAATGAGCAGTTCTTC.

The genes are TRBV5-6 and TRBJ2-5, with 11 nucleotides matching TRBD2. The CDR3 runs to 17 residues. CDR1 SGHDT and CDR2 YYEEEE come from the germline V gene. V trimming: 2 bases; J trimming: 1 base; junction bases outside the gene matches: 7. The CDR3 loop is CASSLGGTSGTQETQYF. Here the CDR3 DNA reads TGTGCCAGCAGCTTAGGAGGGACTAGCGGAACCCAAGAGACCCAGTACTTC. The variable domain in full, completed from reference TRBV5-6 and TRBJ2-5, reads DAGVTQSPTHLIKTRGQQVTLRCSPKSGHDTVSWYQQALGQGPQFIFQYYEEEERQRGNFPDRFSGHQFPNYSSELNVNALLLGDSALYLCASSLGGTSGTQETQYFGPGTRLLVL.

The chain is built from TRBV15 and TRBJ2-1, with 13 bases lining up with TRBD2. This CDR3 region has 13 residues. The V segment lost 9 bases and the J segment 7 bases; nucleotides outside the gene matches: 3. Germline V gene lookup returns CDR1 LNHNV and CDR2 YYDKDF (reference sequence). CDR3 sequence (DNA): TGTGCCACTGGGACTAGCGGGGATAATGAGCAGTTCTTC. Its protein product is CATGTSGDNEQFF.

The V gene is TRBV6-5, the J gene TRBJ1-2; D is possibly TRBD1 (6 bases). V was trimmed by 6 bases and J by 4 bases, leaving 18 bases between them. This CDR3 has 15 amino acids. Germline V CDR1 and CDR2: MNHEY, SVGAGI. CDR3 sequence reads: CASSWGPGQSYGYTF. The CDR3 DNA reads TGTGCCAGCAGCTGGGGGCCCGGACAGAGCTATGGCTACACCTTC.

The V call is TRBV6-5, the J call TRBJ2-1, with 7 bases aligning to TRBD1. V was clipped by 6 bases and J by 10 bases; unmatched bases: 9. Germline V gives CDR1 MNHEY, CDR2 SVGAGI. The CDR3 sequence is 13 residues long. CDR3 sequence: CASRGPGGREQFF. The CDR3 DNA is TGTGCCAGCAGAGGACCAGGGGGACGGGAGCAGTTCTTC.